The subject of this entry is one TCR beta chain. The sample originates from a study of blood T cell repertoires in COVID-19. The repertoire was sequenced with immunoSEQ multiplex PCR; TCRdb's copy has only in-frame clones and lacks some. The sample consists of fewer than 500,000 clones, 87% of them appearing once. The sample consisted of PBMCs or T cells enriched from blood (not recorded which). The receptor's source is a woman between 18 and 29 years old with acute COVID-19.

The CDR3 nucleotides read TGTGCCAGCAGCCAAGCCGGGTCTCTAATCTTCTCTGGAAACACCATATATTTT. This translates into CASSQAGSLIFSGNTIYF. The chain links TRBV3-1 (or the pseudogene TRBV3-2) to TRBJ1-3, with D hard to call. This CDR3 spans 18 amino acids. V gave up 1 base and J gave up 0 bases, with 16 bases separating them. Germline V CDR1 and CDR2: LGHDT, YNNKEL (reference sequence).